This TCR beta chain was obtained from a study of tumor-infiltrating lymphocytes in localized non-small cell lung cancer. Assay: immunoSEQ multiplex PCR; the TCRdb copy retains only in-frame clones and omits some. The sample lists roughly 4,600 clones, approximately 95% occurring once. Germline CDR1 and CDR2: LGHNA and YNFKEQ. The CDR3 is made up of 19 amino acids. Trimming stripped 0 bases from V and 4 bases from J, with 22 bases between. Sample: uninvolved lung tissue not adjacent to the tumor. This chain uses TRBV4-2 with TRBJ1-3, with a tentative D call TRBD1 (6 bases). The receptor comes from a human donor with non-small cell lung cancer. The chain's CDR3 is CASSQDSVTGSMVGNTIYF. The CDR3 nucleotides read TGTGCCAGCAGCCAAGATTCCGTTACAGGGAGTATGGTCGGAAACACCATATATTTT.